The clone carrying this T cell receptor (beta chain) came up a few times. Its antigen is currently unknown. CDR3 length: 11 residues. Trimming cost V 6 bases and J 2 bases, with 5 bases left between them. From germline, CDR1 is SQVTM and CDR2 ANQGSEA. The data stem from a study of blood T cells in healthy people across ages. Study-wide results and limits: Getting older went along with TCR beta diversity per million T cells dropping roughly linearly.

PCR was performed a second time for about 6 to 12 cycles using a sample-barcoded 5' primer and a J-beta primer mix. TCRdb reanalysed the 5' RACE reads using MiXCR and keeps one entry per CDR3 protein. The sample has roughly 1.4 million distinct CDR3 sequences, almost 60% seen once. The rearrangement uses TRBV29-1 and TRBJ1-3, with D hard to call. The TCR sequence derives from a young man in good health. Sequencing was done on a sample of blood. The CDR3 DNA reads TGCAGCGTAACAACTGGAAACACCATATATTTT. Translating gives CSVTTGNTIYF.